The source of this TCR beta chain is a study of identifying expanded T cells in peripheral blood. The study, taken as a whole, reports: About 1.2 clones differed between technical replicates, versus about 17 and 20 over time. Clone count variance between approximately 2-week samples rose with total template count.

The protocol was immunoSEQ multiplex PCR, while the TCRdb copy is restricted to in-frame clones and leaves out a portion. The profile shows 60,000 or so clones, about 83% of them singletons. The CDR3 is 16 residues long. The V gene end was trimmed by 6 bases and the J gene end by 1 base; junction bases not matched to a gene: 12. Germline V gene lookup returns CDR1 MNHEY and CDR2 SMNVEV (reference sequence). This clone was detected only once. What it binds is not known. This same CDR3 is encoded by further DNA sequences in the sample. No infections or other immune events were documented during collection.

Sequences were obtained from blood. The source of this sequence is a person aged 18 to 75 in good health. V and J are TRBV27 and TRBJ2-7, with 7 bases that match TRBD2. The CDR3 DNA follows: TGTGCCAGCAGATTCGTTGCGGACGGGGGGTCCTACGAGCAGTACTTC. This gives the protein CASRFVADGGSYEQYF.